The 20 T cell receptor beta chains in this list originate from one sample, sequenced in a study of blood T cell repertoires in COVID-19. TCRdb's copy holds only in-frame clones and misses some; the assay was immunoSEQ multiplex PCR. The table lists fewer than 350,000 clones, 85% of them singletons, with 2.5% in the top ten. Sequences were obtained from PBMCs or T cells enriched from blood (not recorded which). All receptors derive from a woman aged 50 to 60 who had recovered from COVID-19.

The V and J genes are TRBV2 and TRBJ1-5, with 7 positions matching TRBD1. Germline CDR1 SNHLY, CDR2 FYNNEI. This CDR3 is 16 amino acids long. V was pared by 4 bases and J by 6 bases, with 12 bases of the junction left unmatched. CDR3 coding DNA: TGTGCCAGCAGTGCAAGAATGGGGGCAGGGGGTCAGCCCCAGCATTTT. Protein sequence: CASSARMGAGGQPQHF.

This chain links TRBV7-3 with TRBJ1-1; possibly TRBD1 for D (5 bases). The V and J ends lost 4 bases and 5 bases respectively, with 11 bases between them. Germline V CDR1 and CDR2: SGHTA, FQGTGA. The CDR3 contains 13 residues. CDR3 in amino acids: CASSSSGGTEAFF. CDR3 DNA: TGTGCCAGCAGCTCTTCGGGGGGGACTGAAGCTTTCTTT.

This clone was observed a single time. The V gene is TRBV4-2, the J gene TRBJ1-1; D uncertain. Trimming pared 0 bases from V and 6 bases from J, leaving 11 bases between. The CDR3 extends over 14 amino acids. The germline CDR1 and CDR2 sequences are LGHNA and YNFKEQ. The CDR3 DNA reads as TGTGCCAGCAGCCAAGAGTTGGAGGGCTCTGAAGCTTTCTTT. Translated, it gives CASSQELEGSEAFF.

CDR3 DNA: TGTGCCAGCAGCCAGCGGGTCCTCCCCACAGATACGCAGTATTTT. The encoded protein is CASSQRVLPTDTQYF. The chain has TRBV3-1 (or the pseudogene TRBV3-2) and TRBJ2-3; TRBD2 might be the D (5 bases). Trimming took off 3 bases at V and 2 bases at J, with 12 bases between the two ends. This CDR3 comprises 15 residues. CDR1 and CDR2 from the germline V gene are LGHDT and YNNKEL (reference sequence).

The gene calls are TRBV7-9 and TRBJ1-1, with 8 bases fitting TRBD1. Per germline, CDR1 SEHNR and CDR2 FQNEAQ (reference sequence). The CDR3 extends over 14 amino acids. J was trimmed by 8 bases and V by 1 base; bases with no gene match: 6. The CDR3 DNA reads TGTGCCAGCAGCTTAGGAGGCCAGGGGGCCGAAGCTTTCTTT. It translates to CASSLGGQGAEAFF.

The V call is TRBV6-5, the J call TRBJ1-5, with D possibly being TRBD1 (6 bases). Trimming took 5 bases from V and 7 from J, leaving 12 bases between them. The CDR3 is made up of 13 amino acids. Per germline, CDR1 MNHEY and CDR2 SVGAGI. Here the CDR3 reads CASSTGLRQPQHF. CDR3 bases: TGTGCCAGCAGTACAGGGTTACGGCAGCCCCAGCATTTT.

The CDR3 region has the DNA TGTGCCAGCAGTCGACCCCAGGGGGGCGGGCGATACAATGAGCAGTTCTTC. Translated: CASSRPQGGGRYNEQFF. The V call is TRBV27, the J call TRBJ2-1, with TRBD1 as a possible D gene (7 bases). V dropped 5 bases and J dropped 4 bases, with 21 bases sitting between them. The CDR3 length is 17 residues. CDR1 and CDR2 from the germline V gene are MNHEY and SMNVEV (reference sequence).

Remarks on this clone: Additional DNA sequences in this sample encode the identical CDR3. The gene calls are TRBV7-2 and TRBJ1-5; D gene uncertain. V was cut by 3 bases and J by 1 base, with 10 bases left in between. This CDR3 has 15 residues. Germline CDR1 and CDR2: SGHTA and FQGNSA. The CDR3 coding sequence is TGTGCCAGCAGCTTGGCCACGGGAAGCAATCAGCCCCAGCATTTT. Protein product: CASSLATGSNQPQHF.

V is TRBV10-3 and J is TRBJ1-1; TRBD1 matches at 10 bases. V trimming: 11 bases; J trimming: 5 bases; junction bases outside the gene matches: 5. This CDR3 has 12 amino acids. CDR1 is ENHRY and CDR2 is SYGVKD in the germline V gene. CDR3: CAVGTGETEAFF. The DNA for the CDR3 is TGTGCCGTTGGGACAGGGGAAACTGAAGCTTTCTTT.

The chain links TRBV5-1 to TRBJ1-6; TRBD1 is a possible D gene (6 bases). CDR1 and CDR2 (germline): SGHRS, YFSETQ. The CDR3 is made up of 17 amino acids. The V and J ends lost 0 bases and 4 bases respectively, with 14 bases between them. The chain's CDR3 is CASSLARGRTYNSPLHF. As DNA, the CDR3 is TGCGCCAGCAGCTTGGCCAGGGGACGGACGTATAATTCACCCCTCCACTTT.

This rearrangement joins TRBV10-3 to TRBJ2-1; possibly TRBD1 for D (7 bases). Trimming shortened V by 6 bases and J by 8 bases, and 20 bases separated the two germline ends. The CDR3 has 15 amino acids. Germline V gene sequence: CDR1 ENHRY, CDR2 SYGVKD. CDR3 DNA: TGTGCCATCAGACCGGGACAGTTCTCGGGGGATGAGCAGTTCTTC. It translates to CAIRPGQFSGDEQFF.

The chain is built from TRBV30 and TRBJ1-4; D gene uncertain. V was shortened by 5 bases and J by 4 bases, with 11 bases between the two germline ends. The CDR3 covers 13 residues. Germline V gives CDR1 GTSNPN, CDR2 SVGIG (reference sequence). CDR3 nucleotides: TGTGCCTGGGGGTCAAGCCTTAATGAAAAACTGTTTTTT. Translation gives CAWGSSLNEKLFF.

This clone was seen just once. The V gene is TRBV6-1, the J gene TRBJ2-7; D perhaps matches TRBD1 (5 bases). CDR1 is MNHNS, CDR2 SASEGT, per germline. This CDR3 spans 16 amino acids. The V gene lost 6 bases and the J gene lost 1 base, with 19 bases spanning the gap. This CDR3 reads CASSENGERGSYEQYF. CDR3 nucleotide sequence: TGTGCCAGCAGCGAAAATGGGGAAAGGGGATCCTACGAGCAGTACTTC.

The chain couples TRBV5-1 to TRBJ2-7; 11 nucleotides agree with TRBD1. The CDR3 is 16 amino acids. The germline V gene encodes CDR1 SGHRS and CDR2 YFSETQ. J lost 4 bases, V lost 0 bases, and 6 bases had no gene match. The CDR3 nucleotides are TGCGCCAGCAGCTTGGGTCCGGGACAGGGGGATTACGAGCAGTACTTC. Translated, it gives CASSLGPGQGDYEQYF.

The CDR3 DNA is TGTGCCAGCAGTCAACAGGGGAGGGGAAACACCATATATTTT. Translated: CASSQQGRGNTIYF. The chain joins TRBV28 to TRBJ1-3, with 7 bases that match TRBD1. V was pared by 5 bases and J by 4 bases, with 5 bases of the junction left unmatched. Germline CDR1 reads MDHEN; CDR2 reads SYDVKM. This CDR3 is 14 amino acids long.

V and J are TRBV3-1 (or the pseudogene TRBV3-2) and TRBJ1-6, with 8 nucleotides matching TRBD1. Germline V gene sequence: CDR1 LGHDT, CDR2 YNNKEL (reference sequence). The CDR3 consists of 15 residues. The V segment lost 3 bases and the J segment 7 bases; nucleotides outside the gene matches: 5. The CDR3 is CASSQRDRSNSPLHF. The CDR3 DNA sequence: TGTGCCAGCAGCCAGCGGGACAGGTCAAATTCACCCCTCCACTTT.

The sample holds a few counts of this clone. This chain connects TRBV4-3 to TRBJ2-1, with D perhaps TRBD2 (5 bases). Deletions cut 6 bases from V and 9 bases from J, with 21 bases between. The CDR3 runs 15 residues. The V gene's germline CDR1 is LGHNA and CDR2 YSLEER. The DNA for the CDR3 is TGCGCCAGCAGTGCCGGCCTAGCAAGTCTAGGTGAGCAGTTCTTC. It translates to CASSAGLASLGEQFF.

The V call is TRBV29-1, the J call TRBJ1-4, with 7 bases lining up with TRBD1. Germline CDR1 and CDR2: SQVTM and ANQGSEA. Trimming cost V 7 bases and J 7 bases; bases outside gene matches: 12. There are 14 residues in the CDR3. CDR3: CSALRQGSFEKLFF. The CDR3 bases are TGCAGCGCGCTCCGACAGGGCAGTTTTGAAAAACTGTTTTTT. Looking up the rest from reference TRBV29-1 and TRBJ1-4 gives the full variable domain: SAVISQKPSRDICQRGTSLTIQCQVDSQVTMMFWYRQQPGQSLTLIATANQGSEATYESGFVIDKFPISRPNLTFSTLTVSNMSPEDSSIYLCSALRQGSFEKLFFGSGTQLSVL.

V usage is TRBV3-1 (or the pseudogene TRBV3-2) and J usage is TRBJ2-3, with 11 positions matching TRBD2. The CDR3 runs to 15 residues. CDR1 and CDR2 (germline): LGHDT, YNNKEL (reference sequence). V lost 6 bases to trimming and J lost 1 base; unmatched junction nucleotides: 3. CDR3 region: CASRLSGGGTDTQYF. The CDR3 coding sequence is TGTGCCAGCAGGCTTAGCGGGGGGGGCACAGATACGCAGTATTTT.

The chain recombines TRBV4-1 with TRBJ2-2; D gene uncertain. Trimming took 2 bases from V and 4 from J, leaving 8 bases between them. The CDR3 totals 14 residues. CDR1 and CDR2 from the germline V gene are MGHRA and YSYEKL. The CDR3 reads CASSQFGSTGELFF. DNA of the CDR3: TGCGCCAGCAGCCAATTTGGCAGCACCGGGGAGCTGTTTTTT.